This passage covers 29 T cell receptor beta chains from one sample sequenced in a study of monozygotic twins with inflammatory bowel disease. Reanalyzing the 5' RACE reads, TCRdb keeps one entry per CDR3 protein, without DNA. Recorded for this sample: about 210,000 distinct CDR3 sequences. The sample consisted of blood. The receptors shown here come from a human donor with ulcerative colitis or Crohn's disease, or a healthy co-twin of an affected twin (not recorded which).

The rearrangement links TRBV5-1 to TRBJ1-1; TCRdb reports TRBD1, a call that lacks DNA to check it against. Germline values: CDR1 SGHRS, CDR2 YFSETQ. The CDR3 sequence is 14 residues long. The CDR3 spells CASSKGTGGTEAFF.

The chain has TRBV5-4 and TRBJ2-3; TCRdb outputs TRBD2, but without DNA this stays unchecked. The CDR3 is 17 amino acids. CDR1 is SGHNT, CDR2 YYREEE, per germline (reference sequence). CDR3 sequence reads: CASSPGHSGRSTDTQYF.

J is TRBJ1-1 and V is TRBV5-1; without DNA, the TCRdb call of TRBD1 cannot be checked. CDR1 SGHRS and CDR2 YFSETQ come from the germline V gene. This CDR3 contains 16 residues. The CDR3 is CASSLARGQLVPETFF.

The rearrangement links TRBV20-1 to TRBJ1-1; TCRdb's D call of TRBD1 is untestable without DNA. The CDR3 contains 13 residues. CDR1 is DFQATT and CDR2 is SNEGSKA in the germline V gene (reference sequence). The CDR3 sequence is CSAMREQDTEAFF.

The chain recombines TRBV12-3 or TRBV12-4 with TRBJ2-1; TCRdb designates TRBD1, a call that cannot be tested without DNA. This CDR3 has 14 amino acids. The CDR3 here is CACNDRGLYNEQFF.

The rearrangement uses TRBV5-1 and TRBJ2-3; TCRdb's D gene call, TRBD1, goes unchecked for lack of DNA. This CDR3 comprises 15 residues. Germline V lookup: CDR1 SGHRS, CDR2 YFSETQ. CDR3 sequence reads: CASSLEGQGTDTQYF.

The chain couples TRBV18 to TRBJ2-5. This CDR3 region has 11 residues. Looked up from germline, CDR1 is KGHSH and CDR2 is LQKENI. The CDR3 is CASASRETQYF.

The chain couples TRBV6-1 to TRBJ2-2; without DNA, the TCRdb call of TRBD2 cannot be checked. The CDR3 runs to 15 residues. Germline V lookup: CDR1 MNHNS, CDR2 SASEGT. CDR3 residues: CASNPGLDDSGELFF.

The V gene is TRBV20-1, the J gene TRBJ2-1. Germline CDR1 is DFQATT and CDR2 is SNEGSKA (reference sequence). This CDR3 spans 12 amino acids. CDR3: CSAIFLYNEQFF.

The chain combines TRBV25-1 with TRBJ2-1; the D call of TRBD2 rests on TCRdb alone, since no DNA is present to check it. CDR3 length: 15 amino acids. Germline CDR1 and CDR2: MGHDK and SYGVNS. The CDR3 here is CASSGGSGGYNEQFF. Full variable domain (missing parts from reference TRBV25-1 and TRBJ2-1): EADIYQTPRYLVIGTGKKITLECSQTMGHDKMYWYQQDPGMELHLIHYSYGVNSTEKGDLSSESTVSRIRTEHFPLTLESARPSHTSQYLCASSGGSGGYNEQFFGPGTRLTVL.

The chain is built from TRBV5-4 and TRBJ2-3; TCRdb designates TRBD1, a call that cannot be tested without DNA. The CDR3 contains 15 residues. CDR1 is SGHNT and CDR2 is YYREEE in the germline V gene (reference sequence). The CDR3: CASSRTAYHTDTQYF.

The rearrangement links TRBV5-1 to TRBJ2-2; the TCRdb call, TRBD1, lacks DNA for checking. Germline CDR1 SGHRS, CDR2 YFSETQ. This CDR3 has 13 amino acids. The CDR3 reads CAIRQGSAGELFF.

J is TRBJ2-1 and V is TRBV5-1; TCRdb selects TRBD2, and the lack of DNA leaves this call unchecked. The CDR3 extends over 15 amino acids. The germline gives CDR1 SGHRS, CDR2 YFSETQ. This CDR3 is CASSFGDYSYNEQFF.

The chain has TRBV25-1 and TRBJ2-1; TCRdb proposes TRBD2, but this gene call is untestable without DNA. Germline V gene lookup returns CDR1 MGHDK and CDR2 SYGVNS. The CDR3 totals 15 residues. The CDR3 spells CASRSGGSSYNEQFF.

The chain is built from TRBV6-1 and TRBJ1-1; TCRdb's assignment of TRBD1 cannot be checked, as there is no DNA. CDR1 MNHNS and CDR2 SASEGT come from the germline V gene. This CDR3 comprises 16 residues. This CDR3 reads CASSRMSGALGTEAFF.

The CDR3 here is CASSSPGLAGSGANVLTF. The genes are TRBV11-2 and TRBJ2-6; TCRdb reports TRBD2, a call that lacks DNA to check it against. Germline CDR1 is SGHAT and CDR2 is FQNNGV. The CDR3 covers 18 residues. Using reference TRBV11-2 and TRBJ2-6 for the parts outside the CDR3, the full variable domain is EAGVAQSPRYKIIEKRQSVAFWCNPISGHATLYWYQQILGQGPKLLIQFQNNGVVDDSQLPKDRFSAERLKGVDSTLKIQPAKLEDSAVYLCASSSPGLAGSGANVLTFGAGSRLTVL.

The gene calls are TRBV11-2 and TRBJ1-3. CDR1 is SGHAT and CDR2 is FQNNGV in the germline V gene. This CDR3 has 13 residues. The CDR3 loop reads CASSLVGGNTIYF.

The chain recombines TRBV27 with TRBJ1-5; the D call from TCRdb, TRBD1, cannot be confirmed without DNA. This CDR3 comprises 17 residues. Germline V CDR1 and CDR2: MNHEY, SMNVEV (reference sequence). The CDR3 is CASSLMARGEVNQPQHF.

The V call is TRBV7-9, the J call TRBJ1-1. The germline V gene encodes CDR1 SEHNR and CDR2 FQNEAQ (reference sequence). CDR3 length: 14 amino acids. CDR3 protein: CASSLSNRNTEAFF.

The chain has TRBV2 and TRBJ2-2. Germline assignment: CDR1 SNHLY and CDR2 FYNNEI. The CDR3 is 14 residues long. CDR3: CASSWDANTGELFF. Full variable domain (remainder filled in from reference TRBV2 and TRBJ2-2): EPEVTQTPSHQVTQMGQEVILRCVPISNHLYFYWYRQILGQKVEFLVSFYNNEISEKSEIFDDQFSVERPDGSNFTLKIRSTKLEDSAMYFCASSWDANTGELFFGEGSRLTVL.

The chain carries TRBV20-1 and TRBJ2-3; TCRdb outputs TRBD2, but without DNA this stays unchecked. The length of the CDR3 is 15 residues. Germline V gene data show CDR1 as DFQATT and CDR2 as SNEGSKA (reference sequence). The CDR3 region is CSASGLAGGRDTQYF.

V gene TRBV7-6 combines with J gene TRBJ2-7. CDR1 SGHVS and CDR2 FNYEAQ come from the germline V gene. The length of the CDR3 is 15 residues. The CDR3 sequence: CASSALEGSSYEQYF.

This sequence joins TRBV20-1 and TRBJ1-4; the TCRdb call, TRBD1, lacks DNA for checking. The CDR3 sequence is 14 residues long. The V gene's germline CDR1 is DFQATT and CDR2 SNEGSKA (reference sequence). CDR3 loop: CSAESTGGVEKLFF.

The chain recombines TRBV11-2 with TRBJ1-5; the TCRdb call, TRBD1, lacks DNA for checking. The CDR3 spans 13 residues. In germline, CDR1 is SGHAT, CDR2 FQNNGV. This CDR3 is CASSLRADQPQHF.

The V call is TRBV12-3 or TRBV12-4, the J call TRBJ1-1. This CDR3 comprises 13 residues. This chain's CDR3 is CASTESWDTEAFF.

The chain has TRBV2 and TRBJ2-7; TCRdb's D call, TRBD1, is unchecked because there is no DNA. CDR1 is SNHLY and CDR2 is FYNNEI in the germline V gene. The CDR3 extends over 11 amino acids. The CDR3 spells CASTGLYEQYF.

The rearrangement uses TRBV6-5 and TRBJ2-6. Looked up from germline, CDR1 is MNHEY and CDR2 is SVGAGI. The CDR3 is 18 residues long. CDR3 residues: CASSYRDKDHSGANVLTF.

The V gene is TRBV27, the J gene TRBJ1-2; TCRdb gives TRBD1 as the D gene, but with no DNA this cannot be confirmed. Germline V gene data show CDR1 as MNHEY and CDR2 as SMNVEV (reference sequence). This CDR3 is 15 amino acids long. The CDR3 reads CASSPRQTVNYGYTF.

The rearrangement uses TRBV6-2 or TRBV6-3 and TRBJ1-5; the D gene TCRdb calls, TRBD1, cannot be checked with no DNA. The germline V gene has CDR1 MNHEY and CDR2 SVGEGT. This CDR3 comprises 13 residues. The chain's CDR3 is CASSDNREEVQHF.